The 3 T cell receptor beta chains below come from one sample, sequenced in a study of shared clonotypes between healthy human individuals. The data were produced by immunoSEQ multiplex PCR, yet TCRdb's version contains in-frame clones alone and is incomplete. This table has some 2.3 million clones, 93% appearing once. The sample was naive CD4+ T cells from PBMCs. Subset of the sample: CD45RA+ positively selected. Receptor source: a man aged 18 to 35 in good health. Some clones in this sample may be carry-over from other donors' samples.

The V call is TRBV28, the J call TRBJ2-3; perhaps D is TRBD1 or TRBD2 (5 bases each). Trimming left V 7 bases short and J 0 bases short, with 14 bases between. The germline V gene has CDR1 MDHEN and CDR2 SYDVKM. There are 15 residues in the CDR3. Here the CDR3 reads CASNAVGESTDTQYF. The CDR3 DNA reads TGTGCCAGCAATGCTGTAGGGGAGAGCACAGATACGCAGTATTTT. The full variable domain, in which reference TRBV28 and TRBJ2-3 provide the parts outside the CDR3, is DVKVTQSSRYLVKRTGEKVFLECVQDMDHENMFWYRQDPGLGLRLIYFSYDVKMKEKGDIPEGYSVSREKKERFSLILESASTNQTSMYLCASNAVGESTDTQYFGPGTRLTVL.

The gene calls are TRBV7-8 and TRBJ2-1, with 7 bases identical to TRBD2. This CDR3 comprises 16 residues. Germline-derived CDR1 and CDR2 are SGHVS and FQNEAQ. Germline trimming cut 2 bases from V and 8 bases from J; bases unmatched to any gene: 12. CDR3 protein: CASSLTRLALRYEQFF. CDR3 coding DNA: TGTGCCAGCAGCTTAACGAGACTAGCCCTTAGGTATGAGCAGTTCTTC.

This rearrangement joins TRBV28 to TRBJ1-4; a possible D gene is TRBD1 (5 bases). The length of the CDR3 is 12 residues. Trimming stripped 8 bases from V and 11 bases from J, with 15 bases between. Germline CDR1 is MDHEN and CDR2 is SYDVKM. In nucleotides, the CDR3 is TGTGCCAGCGGCAGGGTATTAGGGAAACTGTTTTTT. As protein: CASGRVLGKLFF. The complete variable domain, with remaining parts taken from reference TRBV28 and TRBJ1-4, reads DVKVTQSSRYLVKRTGEKVFLECVQDMDHENMFWYRQDPGLGLRLIYFSYDVKMKEKGDIPEGYSVSREKKERFSLILESASTNQTSMYLCASGRVLGKLFFGSGTQLSVL.